Listed here are 10 T cell receptor beta chains from one sample, sequenced in a study of blood T cells in healthy people across ages. A second PCR of roughly 7 to 11 cycles used a sample-barcoded 5' primer and a J-beta primer mix. Via MiXCR, TCRdb re-called the 5' RACE reads, giving one row per CDR3 protein. The table includes approximately 2,000,000 distinct CDR3 sequences, about two fifths detected once. Sequencing was carried out using blood. These receptors were obtained from a human donor in good health.

J is TRBJ1-2 and V is TRBV15; 10 bases align to TRBD1. The CDR3 runs 13 residues. Looked up from germline, CDR1 is LNHNV and CDR2 is YYDKDF (reference sequence). V shed 1 base and J 7 bases; nucleotides not matched to a gene: 0. As DNA, the CDR3 is TGTGCCACCAGCAGAGGGGACAGGGGTGGCTACACCTTC. Protein: CATSRGDRGGYTF.

The chain recombines TRBV15 with TRBJ2-5; 10 nucleotides agree with TRBD2. Germline V lookup: CDR1 LNHNV, CDR2 YYDKDF (reference sequence). CDR3 length equals 15 residues. V shed 3 bases and J 2 bases; nucleotides not matched to a gene: 3. In DNA, the CDR3 is TGTGCCACCAGCAGCCGACTAGCGGGTCAAGAGACCCAGTACTTC. It is translated as CATSSRLAGQETQYF. The whole variable domain, remainder taken from reference TRBV15 and TRBJ2-5, is DAMVIQNPRYQVTQFGKPVTLSCSQTLNHNVMYWYQQKSSQAPKLLFHYYDKDFNNEADTPDNFQSRRPNTSFCFLDIRSPGLGDTAMYLCATSSRLAGQETQYFGPGTRLLVL.

This clonotype has at least ten counts. The rearrangement joins TRBV7-2 to TRBJ1-6; TRBD1 matches at 8 bases. This CDR3 region has 14 residues. Unmatched junction bases numbered 6, after V lost 5 bases and J lost 9 bases. Germline CDR1 and CDR2: SGHTA and FQGNSA. The CDR3 nucleotides are TGTGCCAGCAGCAAACAGGGGGTGGTTTCACCCCTCCACTTT. Its protein is CASSKQGVVSPLHF.

V is TRBV15 and J is TRBJ2-7, with TRBD1 matching 9 bases. This CDR3 contains 14 residues. Germline assignment: CDR1 LNHNV and CDR2 YYDKDF (reference sequence). J gave up 3 bases and V 5 bases, and 5 bases lay outside the gene matches. The CDR3 region is CATSADRGDYEQYF. CDR3 sequence (DNA): TGTGCCACCAGCGCAGACAGGGGGGACTACGAGCAGTACTTC.

This clonotype was seen at least ten times. The rearrangement links TRBV29-1 to TRBJ2-1; the D gene is possibly TRBD2 (6 bases). This CDR3 comprises 14 residues. Trimming pared 7 bases from V and 6 bases from J, leaving 19 bases between. Germline lookup yields CDR1 SQVTM and CDR2 ANQGSEA. The CDR3 coding sequence is TGCAGCGGACTCGGGACTTCAACGACCAATGAGCAGTTCTTC. It yields the protein CSGLGTSTTNEQFF.

This clonotype came up a few times. The CDR3 loop reads CSAGGPNQETQYF. The CDR3 region has the DNA TGCAGTGCAGGCGGGCCTAACCAAGAGACCCAGTACTTC. The chain uses TRBV20-1 and TRBJ2-5; possible D gene TRBD2, 5 bases. The length of the CDR3 is 13 residues. Trimming stripped 6 bases from V and 0 bases from J, with 11 bases between. Germline CDR1 is DFQATT and CDR2 is SNEGSKA (reference sequence).

The chain combines TRBV7-3 with TRBJ2-5, with TRBD2 matching 9 bases. CDR3 size: 16 residues. Unmatched junction bases numbered 8, after V lost 1 base and J lost 5 bases. Looked up from germline, CDR1 is SGHTA and CDR2 is FQGTGA. In nucleotides, the CDR3 is TGTGCCAGCAGCTTAAAGGGCGGGGGGGCCTGGGAGACCCAGTACTTC. Protein: CASSLKGGGAWETQYF.

The gene calls are TRBV20-1 and TRBJ2-5; D is unresolved. CDR1 and CDR2 (germline): DFQATT, SNEGSKA (reference sequence). The length of the CDR3 is 11 residues. V lost 5 bases to trimming and J lost 5 bases, with 9 bases between them. The CDR3 spells CSAWAQETQYF. CDR3 DNA: TGCAGTGCTTGGGCTCAGGAGACCCAGTACTTC.

This clonotype showed up just a few times. V usage is TRBV11-2 and J usage is TRBJ2-4, with TRBD2 matching 7 bases. V was clipped by 0 bases and J by 6 bases; unmatched bases: 2. CDR3 size: 14 residues. CDR1 and CDR2 from the germline V gene are SGHAT and FQNNGV. The CDR3: CASSLEWGGNIQYF. CDR3 DNA sequence: TGTGCCAGCAGCTTAGAGTGGGGGGGAAACATTCAGTACTTC. Using reference TRBV11-2 and TRBJ2-4 for the parts outside the CDR3, the full variable domain is EAGVAQSPRYKIIEKRQSVAFWCNPISGHATLYWYQQILGQGPKLLIQFQNNGVVDDSQLPKDRFSAERLKGVDSTLKIQPAKLEDSAVYLCASSLEWGGNIQYFGAGTRLSVL.

Many counts were recorded for this clonotype. The J gene is TRBJ2-7, the V gene TRBV7-2; D might be TRBD1 (6 bases). V lost 1 base and J 2 bases, leaving 9 bases between the germline ends. CDR1 SGHTA and CDR2 FQGNSA come from the germline V gene. This CDR3 is built from 14 residues. DNA of the CDR3: TGTGCCAGCAGCTTAGGGGGACAAGCCTACGAGCAGTACTTC. It translates to CASSLGGQAYEQYF.